One and the same sample provided the 6 T cell receptor beta chains below, sequenced in a study of blood T cells in healthy people across ages. A J-beta primer mix and a sample-barcoded 5' primer were used in a second PCR of roughly 6 to 11 cycles. TCRdb reprocessed the 5' RACE reads with MiXCR, giving one entry per CDR3 protein. The table records almost 300,000 distinct CDR3 sequences, 25% to 30% of them present only once. Specimen: blood. All receptors come from a woman in her seventies in good health.

The chain carries TRBV9 and TRBJ1-5; 9 nucleotides line up with TRBD1. Germline V gene lookup returns CDR1 SGDLS and CDR2 YYNGEE. This CDR3 contains 14 residues. V shed 2 bases and J 5 bases; nucleotides not matched to a gene: 2. In nucleotides, the CDR3 is TGTGCCAGCAGCGTCGACAGGGGGGATCAGCCCCAGCATTTT. It translates to CASSVDRGDQPQHF.

The table lists this clonotype with a few counts. This rearrangement joins TRBV6-2 or TRBV6-3 to TRBJ2-5, with D perhaps matching TRBD1 (5 bases). Trimming pared 7 bases from V and 2 bases from J, leaving 20 bases between. The CDR3 contains 16 residues. Germline V gene lookup returns CDR1 MNHEY and CDR2 SVGEGT. The DNA for the CDR3 is TGTGCCAGCACGGTCCTGGCAGGGAAGTATCAAGAGACCCAGTACTTC. This encodes CASTVLAGKYQETQYF.

The rearrangement uses TRBV5-1 and TRBJ2-1; D might be TRBD1 (5 bases). Between the trimmed V and J ends, which lost 0 bases and 4 bases, there was a span of 14 bases. CDR3 size: 16 residues. The germline V gene has CDR1 SGHRS and CDR2 YFSETQ. The CDR3 reads CASSLAARQGYNEQFF. CDR3 DNA: TGCGCCAGCAGCTTGGCCGCGCGGCAGGGTTACAATGAGCAGTTCTTC.

This clonotype was seen a handful of times. This rearrangement joins TRBV28 to TRBJ2-1, with unresolved D. V lost 8 bases, J lost 4 bases, and 9 bases lay in between. The CDR3 spans 12 residues. Looked up from germline, CDR1 is MDHEN and CDR2 is SYDVKM. CDR3 sequence (DNA): TGTGCCAGCTACGATAGGTACAATGAGCAGTTCTTC. Translating gives CASYDRYNEQFF.

The sample holds many counts of this clonotype. This chain connects TRBV5-1 to TRBJ2-1; D may be TRBD2 (7 bases). The germline CDR1 and CDR2 sequences are SGHRS and YFSETQ. The CDR3 runs to 15 residues. The germline V and J ends were trimmed by 4 bases and 7 bases, with 18 bases remaining between them. This chain's CDR3 is CASSQEGGNRNEQFF. The DNA for the CDR3 is TGCGCCAGCAGCCAGGAGGGGGGGAATCGGAATGAGCAGTTCTTC.

The gene calls are TRBV20-1 and TRBJ2-3; D possibly corresponds to TRBD2 (5 bases). The V gene's germline CDR1 is DFQATT and CDR2 SNEGSKA (reference sequence). This CDR3 spans 14 amino acids. Trimming shortened V by 6 bases and J by 0 bases, and 13 bases separated the two germline ends. In DNA, the CDR3 is TGCAGTGCCCACGGCAGGACTAGCACAGATACGCAGTATTTT. This sequence encodes CSAHGRTSTDTQYF.